Reported below is one TCR beta chain. Its cognate antigen is unknown. Samples with a second dose at about 4 or about 12 weeks were pooled together. The data are from a study of T cell responses to AZD1222 COVID-19 vaccine. CDR3 size: 16 residues. Germline values: CDR1 SGHRS, CDR2 YFSETQ. Trimming stripped 0 bases from V and 1 base from J, with 10 bases between. Findings of the study overall: After the peak T cell response, and only then, were repertoires sampled. The donors showed a predominance of white British ancestry and of females, with possible underestimation of clonal diversity. Baseline serostatus was positive in only a handful of AZD1222 recipients.

Produced via immunoSEQ multiplex PCR; TCRdb's table is partial and in-frame only. In the table there are about 150,000 clones, 75% to 90% of which are singletons. This chain joins TRBV5-1 and TRBJ2-2; D possibly corresponds to TRBD2 (6 bases). The source material was peripheral blood, sampled 28 days after the second AZD1222 dose. This TCR was sampled from an adult who received the AZD1222 COVID-19 vaccine. The CDR3 loop reads CASSLGRAGNTGELFF. The DNA of the CDR3 is TGCGCCAGCAGCTTGGGGAGAGCGGGGAACACCGGGGAGCTGTTTTTT.